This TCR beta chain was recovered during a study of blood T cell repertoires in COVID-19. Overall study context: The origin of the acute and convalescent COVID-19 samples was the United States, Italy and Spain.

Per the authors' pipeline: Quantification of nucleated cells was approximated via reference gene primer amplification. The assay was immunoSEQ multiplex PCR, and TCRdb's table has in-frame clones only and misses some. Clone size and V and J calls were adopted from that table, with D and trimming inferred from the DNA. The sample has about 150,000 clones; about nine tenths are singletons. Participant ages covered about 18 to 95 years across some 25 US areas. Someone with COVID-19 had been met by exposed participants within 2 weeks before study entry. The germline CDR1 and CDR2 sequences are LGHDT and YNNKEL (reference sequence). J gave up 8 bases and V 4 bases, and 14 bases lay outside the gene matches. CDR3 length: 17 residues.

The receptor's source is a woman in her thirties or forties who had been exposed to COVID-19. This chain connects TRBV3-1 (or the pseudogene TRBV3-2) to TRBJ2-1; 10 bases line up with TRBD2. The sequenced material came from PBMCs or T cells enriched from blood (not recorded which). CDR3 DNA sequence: TGTGCCAGCAGCCGCCCTGAACTAGCGGGATATCCTTATGAGCAGTTCTTC. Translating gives CASSRPELAGYPYEQFF.